This T cell receptor beta chain was identified during a study of blood T cell repertoires in COVID-19. Background on the study: COVID-19 samples collected from the United States, Italy and Spain covered acute and convalescent phases. Sample material is recorded as cDNA or gDNA derived from T cells, B-cell-depleted T cells, or PBMCs.

CDR3 length: 15 residues. Trimming shortened V by 5 bases and J by 7 bases, and 18 bases separated the two germline ends. Germline values: CDR1 KGHSY, CDR2 FQNENV. Original methodology: Amplification of reference gene primers provided the estimated nucleated cell counts. The assay was immunoSEQ multiplex PCR, and TCRdb's table has in-frame clones only and misses some. V and J calls plus clone size are reproduced from that table; the DNA served to infer D and trimming. The table lists 85,000 to 90,000 clones, 82% of them singletons. The receptor was derived from a woman aged 80 or over with acute or convalescent COVID-19. Sequencing was carried out using peripheral blood. V is TRBV16 and J is TRBJ1-3; TRBD1 might be the D (6 bases). The CDR3: CASSETTGGGNTIYF. CDR3 DNA sequence: TGTGCCAGCAGCGAAACGACAGGCGGCGGGAACACCATATATTTT.